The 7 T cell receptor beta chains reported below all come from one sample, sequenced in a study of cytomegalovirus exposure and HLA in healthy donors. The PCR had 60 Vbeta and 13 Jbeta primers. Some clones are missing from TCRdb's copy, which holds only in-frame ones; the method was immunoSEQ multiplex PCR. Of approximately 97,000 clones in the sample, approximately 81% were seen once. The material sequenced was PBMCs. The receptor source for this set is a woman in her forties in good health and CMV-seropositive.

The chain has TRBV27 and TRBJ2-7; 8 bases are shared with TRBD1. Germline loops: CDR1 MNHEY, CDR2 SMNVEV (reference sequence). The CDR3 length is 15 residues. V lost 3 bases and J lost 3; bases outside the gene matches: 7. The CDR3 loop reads CASSLTGTGVYEQYF. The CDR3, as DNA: TGTGCCAGCAGTTTGACCGGGACAGGAGTCTACGAGCAGTACTTC.

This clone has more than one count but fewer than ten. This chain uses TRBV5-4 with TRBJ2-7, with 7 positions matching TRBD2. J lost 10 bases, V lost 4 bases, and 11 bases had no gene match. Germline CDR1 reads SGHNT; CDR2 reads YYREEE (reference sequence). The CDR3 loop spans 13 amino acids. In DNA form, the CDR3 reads TGTGCCAGCAGCGCTGGGACTACGAATGCTCAGTACTTC. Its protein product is CASSAGTTNAQYF.

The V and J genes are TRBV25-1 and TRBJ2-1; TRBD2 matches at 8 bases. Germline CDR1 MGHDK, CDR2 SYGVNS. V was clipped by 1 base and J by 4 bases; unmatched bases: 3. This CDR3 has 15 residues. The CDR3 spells CASSEFAGGYNEQFF. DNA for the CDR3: TGTGCCAGCAGTGAATTCGCGGGAGGATACAATGAGCAGTTCTTC.

In nucleotides, the CDR3 is TGTGCCAGCCGGACAGGGTGGGATGAGCAGTTCTTC. This codes for CASRTGWDEQFF. The chain recombines TRBV25-1 with TRBJ2-1, with 8 bases lining up with TRBD1. This CDR3 is built from 12 residues. Germline CDR1 reads MGHDK; CDR2 reads SYGVNS. The ends lost 8 bases at V and 8 bases at J; junction bases unmatched: 5.

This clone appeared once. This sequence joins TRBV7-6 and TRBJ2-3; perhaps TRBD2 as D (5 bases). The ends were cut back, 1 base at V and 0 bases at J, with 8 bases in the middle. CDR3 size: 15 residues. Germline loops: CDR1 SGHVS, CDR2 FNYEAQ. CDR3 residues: CASSLVLASTDTQYF. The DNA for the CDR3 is TGTGCCAGCAGCTTAGTTCTAGCTAGCACAGATACGCAGTATTTT.

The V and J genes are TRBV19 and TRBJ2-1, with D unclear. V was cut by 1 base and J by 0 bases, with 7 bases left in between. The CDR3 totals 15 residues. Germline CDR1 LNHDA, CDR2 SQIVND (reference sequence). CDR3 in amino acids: CASSIALSSYNEQFF. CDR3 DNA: TGTGCCAGTAGTATAGCGTTGAGCTCCTACAATGAGCAGTTCTTC.

CDR3 in DNA: TGTGCCAGTAGTATCTCCAGGGCGGAAGGCTACACCTTC. It encodes CASSISRAEGYTF. The chain carries TRBV19 and TRBJ1-2; D might be TRBD1 (5 bases). Germline V CDR1 and CDR2: LNHDA, SQIVND (reference sequence). The V and J ends lost 3 bases and 8 bases respectively, with 13 bases between them. CDR3 length: 13 amino acids.